This T cell receptor beta chain derives from a study of lymphopenia after photon versus proton radiotherapy (dated by TCRdb to the late 2010s). For the study in its entirety: The study compared the immunological effects of photon versus proton radiation therapy in patients with gastrointestinal tumors who developed high-grade lymphopenia. The goal of the study was to characterize the differences between the two radiation modalities in how they affect the immune system. The cohort included approximately 22 patients with gastrointestinal tumors who developed lymphopenia after receiving either photon or proton therapy.

Overall study outcomes, separate from this receptor: After the lymphocyte count nadir, oligoclonal expansion, especially of CD8+ Temra cells, was observed in photon-treated repertoires, and the drop in diversity was driven by this expansion. Across the cohort, an inverse correlation was found between a larger post-nadir drop in TCR diversity and overall survival time among patients who died. The survival association was examined only in patients who died, and the authors described better survival with proton therapy as a possibility, not as a demonstrated result. Relative stability during treatment was observed in proton-treated patients, whereas loss of naive T cells and TCR diversity and gain of effector/memory populations were observed in photon-treated patients.

In regard to this clone: Its target antigen remains unknown. No quality values exist for individual bases; no much larger clone is one base distant.

According to the germline V gene, CDR1 reads SQVTM and CDR2 reads ANQGSEA. V and J lose 1 base and 5 bases, and a span of 5 bases separates them. From the cysteine up to the phenylalanine, the CDR3 has a length of 11 residues. The only DNA kept is the CDR3, 33 bases in frame from the first base. Library prep was done by the immunoSEQ multiplex PCR assay. Alongside multiparametric flow cytometry, deep sequencing of rearranged TCR beta loci was used to profile the T cell repertoires. Not all clones reach the TCRdb copy of this immuneACCESS table, which keeps in-frame sequences only. Checked studies attribute under half of the gap to unresolved V genes and leave the rest unexplained. The sample contains about 70,000 clones, 85% to 95% of them found a single time. The ten largest clones represent 2.2% of the sample.

This sequence originates from a woman between 35 and 50 years old with cholangiocarcinoma. The receptor chain draws on TRBV29-1 and TRBJ2-5; a confident D gene designation cannot be given. The source was peripheral blood, collected from a patient treated with photon-based radiotherapy. The CDR3: CSVEVGETQYF. The bases are TGCAGCGTTGAAGTAGGGGAGACCCAGTACTTC.